This TCR beta chain emerged from a study of T-cell memory formation after mild COVID-19. There are a few counts of this clonotype. TCRdb itself ran the 5' RACE reads through MiXCR, one entry per CDR3 protein. Here the sample spans 300,000 or so distinct CDR3 sequences, about 17% being singletons. The CDR3 is 14 amino acids. The germline V and J ends were trimmed by 4 bases and 4 bases, with 14 bases remaining between them. Germline assignment: CDR1 SGHRS and CDR2 YFSETQ. This chain joins TRBV5-1 and TRBJ1-1; D not certain. The sequence came from a man aged 18-30 years who had mild COVID-19 (a few samples of this study predate the infection). Cell type and time point are not known. Source material: PBMCs or a T cell subset sorted from them (not recorded which). In DNA form, the CDR3 reads TGCGCCAGCAGCCTAGGGTTGGTTGGCACTGAAGCTTTCTTT. It codes for CASSLGLVGTEAFF.